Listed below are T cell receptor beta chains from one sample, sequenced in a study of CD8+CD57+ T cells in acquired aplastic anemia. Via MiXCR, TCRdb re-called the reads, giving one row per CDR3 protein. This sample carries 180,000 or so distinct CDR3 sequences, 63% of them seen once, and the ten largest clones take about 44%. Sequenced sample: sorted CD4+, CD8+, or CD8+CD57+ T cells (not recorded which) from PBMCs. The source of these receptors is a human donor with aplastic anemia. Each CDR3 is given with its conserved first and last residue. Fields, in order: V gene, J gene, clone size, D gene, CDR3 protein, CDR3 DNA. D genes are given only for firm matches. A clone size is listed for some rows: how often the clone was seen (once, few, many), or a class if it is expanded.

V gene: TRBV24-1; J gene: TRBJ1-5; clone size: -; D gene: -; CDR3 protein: CATQYSNQPQHF; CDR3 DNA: TGTGCCACTCAGTATAGCAATCAGCCCCAGCATTTT
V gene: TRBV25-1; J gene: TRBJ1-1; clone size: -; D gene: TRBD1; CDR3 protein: CASSDRQGRGLTEAFF; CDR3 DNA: TGTGCCAGCAGTGATAGACAGGGGCGAGGTTTGACTGAAGCTTTCTTT
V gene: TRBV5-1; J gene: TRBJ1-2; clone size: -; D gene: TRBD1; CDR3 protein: CASSLQLDRVGGYTF; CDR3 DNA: TGCGCCAGCAGCCTGCAGCTGGACAGGGTTGGGGGCTACACCTTC
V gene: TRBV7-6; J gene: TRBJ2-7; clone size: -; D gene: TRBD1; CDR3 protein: CASSRGQGAYEQYF; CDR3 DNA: TGTGCCAGCAGCCGAGGACAGGGGGCGTACGAGCAGTACTTC
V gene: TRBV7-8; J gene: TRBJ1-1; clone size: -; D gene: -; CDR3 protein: CASSLLRGGGIEAFF; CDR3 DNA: TGTGCCAGCAGCCTCCTCCGGGGGGGAGGAATTGAAGCTTTCTTT
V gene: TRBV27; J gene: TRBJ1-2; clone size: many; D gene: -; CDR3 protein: CASSLYGARTDGYTF; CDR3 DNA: TGTGCCAGCAGTTTATACGGGGCCAGGACGGATGGCTACACCTTC
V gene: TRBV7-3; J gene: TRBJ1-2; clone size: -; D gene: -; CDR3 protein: CASSRDGGGGYTF; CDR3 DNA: TGTGCCAGCAGCCGAGATGGCGGCGGTGGCTACACCTTC
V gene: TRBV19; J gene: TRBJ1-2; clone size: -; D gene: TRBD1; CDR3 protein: CATARDRGDYGYTF; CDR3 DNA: TGTGCCACCGCACGGGACAGGGGCGACTATGGCTACACCTTC
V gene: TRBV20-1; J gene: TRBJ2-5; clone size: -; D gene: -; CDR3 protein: CSAHYETQYF; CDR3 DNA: TGCAGTGCCCATTACGAGACCCAGTACTTC
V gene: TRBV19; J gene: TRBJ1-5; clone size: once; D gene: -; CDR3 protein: CASSQVPINQPQHF; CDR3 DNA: TGTGCCAGCTCACAGGTCCCGATAAATCAGCCCCAGCATTTT
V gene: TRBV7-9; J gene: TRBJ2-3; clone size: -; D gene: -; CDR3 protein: CASSQGRASTDTQYF; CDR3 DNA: TGTGCCAGCAGCCAAGGTAGAGCTAGCACAGATACGCAGTATTTT
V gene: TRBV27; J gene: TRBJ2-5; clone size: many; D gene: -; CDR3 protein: CASSMTGQETQYF; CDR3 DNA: TGTGCCAGCAGTATGACAGGACAAGAGACCCAGTACTTC
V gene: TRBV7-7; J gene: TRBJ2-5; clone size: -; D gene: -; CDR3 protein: CASSLDGLAETQYF; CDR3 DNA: TGTGCTAGCAGCTTAGATGGGCTAGCGGAGACCCAGTACTTC
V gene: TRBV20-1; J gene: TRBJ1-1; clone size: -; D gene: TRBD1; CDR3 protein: CSAQDKGQGGDTEAFF; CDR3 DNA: TGCAGTGCTCAAGACAAAGGACAGGGGGGCGACACTGAAGCTTTCTTT
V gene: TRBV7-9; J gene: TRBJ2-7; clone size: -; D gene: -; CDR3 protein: CASSQSKGSYEQYF; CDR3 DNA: TGTGCCAGCAGCCAATCTAAGGGGTCTTACGAGCAGTACTTC
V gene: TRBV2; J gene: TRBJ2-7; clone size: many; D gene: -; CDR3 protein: CASGLRYEQYF; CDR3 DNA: TGTGCCAGCGGCCTCAGGTACGAGCAGTACTTC
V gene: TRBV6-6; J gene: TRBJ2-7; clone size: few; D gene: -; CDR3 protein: CASISPGGAYEQYF; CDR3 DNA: TGTGCCAGCATCTCACCAGGGGGGGCCTACGAGCAGTACTTC
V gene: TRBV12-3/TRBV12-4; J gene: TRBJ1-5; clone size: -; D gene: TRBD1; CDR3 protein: CASSLTGSNQPQHF; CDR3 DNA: TGTGCCAGCAGTCTGACAGGGTCCAATCAGCCCCAGCATTTT
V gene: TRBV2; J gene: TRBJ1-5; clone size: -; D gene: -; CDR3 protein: CASSVHVPGNQPQHF; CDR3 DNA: TGTGCCAGCAGTGTGCATGTACCCGGCAATCAGCCCCAGCATTTT
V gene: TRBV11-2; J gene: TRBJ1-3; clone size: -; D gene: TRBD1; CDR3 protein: CASSSWDSRSGNTIYF; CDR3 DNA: TGTGCCAGCAGCTCATGGGACAGCCGCTCTGGAAACACCATATATTTT
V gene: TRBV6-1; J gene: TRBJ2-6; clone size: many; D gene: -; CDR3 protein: CASSGRAVSSGANVLTF; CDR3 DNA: TGTGCCAGCAGTGGTCGGGCGGTCAGCTCTGGGGCCAACGTCCTGACTTTC
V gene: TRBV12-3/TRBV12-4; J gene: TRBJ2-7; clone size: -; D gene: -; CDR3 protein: CASSLATYGVRYEQYF; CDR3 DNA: TGTGCCAGCAGTTTAGCCACTTATGGGGTTAGGTACGAGCAGTACTTC
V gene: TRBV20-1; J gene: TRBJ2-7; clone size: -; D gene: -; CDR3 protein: CSARDPVRTPYEQYF; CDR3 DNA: TGCAGTGCTAGAGATCCAGTGCGGACCCCCTACGAGCAGTACTTC
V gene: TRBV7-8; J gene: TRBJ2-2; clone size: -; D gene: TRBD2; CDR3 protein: CASSSLSGAGTGELFF; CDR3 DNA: TGTGCCAGCAGCTCGTTGAGCGGGGCAGGGACCGGGGAGCTGTTTTTT
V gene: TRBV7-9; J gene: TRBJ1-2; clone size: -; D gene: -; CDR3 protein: CASSLRPVGGAEGGYTF; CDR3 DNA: TGTGCCAGCAGCTTACGCCCGGTCGGGGGGGCAGAGGGCGGCTACACCTTC
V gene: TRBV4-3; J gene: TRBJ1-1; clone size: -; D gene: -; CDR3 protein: CASSQDRGAFF; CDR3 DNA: TGCGCCAGCAGCCAAGATCGGGGAGCTTTCTTT
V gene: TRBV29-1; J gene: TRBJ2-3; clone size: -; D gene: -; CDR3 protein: CSVEVGAGEGADTQYF; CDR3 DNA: TGCAGCGTTGAAGTAGGGGCAGGGGAAGGGGCAGATACGCAGTATTTT
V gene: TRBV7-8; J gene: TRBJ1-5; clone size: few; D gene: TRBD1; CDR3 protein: CASSRTGGGNQPQHF; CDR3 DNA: TGTGCCAGCAGCCGGACAGGGGGCGGCAATCAGCCCCAGCATTTT
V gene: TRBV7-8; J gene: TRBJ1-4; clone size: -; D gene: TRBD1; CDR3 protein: CASSLAWTGRWEKLFF; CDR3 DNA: TGTGCCAGCAGCTTAGCGTGGACAGGGAGGTGGGAAAAACTGTTTTTT
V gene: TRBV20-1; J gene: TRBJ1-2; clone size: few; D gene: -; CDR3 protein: CSATIYGYTF; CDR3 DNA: TGCAGTGCTACCATCTATGGCTACACCTTC
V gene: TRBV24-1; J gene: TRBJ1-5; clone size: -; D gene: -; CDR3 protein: CATNPGDSNQPQHF; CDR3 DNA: TGTGCCACCAACCCCGGGGATAGCAATCAGCCCCAGCATTTT
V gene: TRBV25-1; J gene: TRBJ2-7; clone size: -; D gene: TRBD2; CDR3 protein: CASSRLAGVAAYEQYF; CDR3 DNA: TGTGCCAGCAGTAGGTTAGCGGGAGTGGCGGCCTACGAGCAGTACTTC
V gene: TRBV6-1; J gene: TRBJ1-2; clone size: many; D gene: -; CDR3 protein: CASSELWGRYGYTF; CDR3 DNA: TGTGCCAGCAGTGAATTATGGGGCCGATATGGCTACACCTTC
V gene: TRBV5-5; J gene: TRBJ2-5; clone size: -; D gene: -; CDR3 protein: CASSFWGEETQYF; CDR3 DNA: TGTGCCAGCAGCTTTTGGGGGGAAGAGACCCAGTACTTC
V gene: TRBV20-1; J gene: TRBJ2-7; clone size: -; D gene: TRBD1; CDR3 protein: CSATTGTGTYEQYF; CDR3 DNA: TGCAGTGCGACAACCGGGACAGGGACCTACGAGCAGTACTTC
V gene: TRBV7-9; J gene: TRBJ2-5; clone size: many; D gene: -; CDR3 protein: CASSLGGARETQYF; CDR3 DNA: TGTGCCAGCAGCTTAGGGGGGGCGCGAGAGACCCAGTACTTC
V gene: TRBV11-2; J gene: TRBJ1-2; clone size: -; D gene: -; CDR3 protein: CASSQIPHSYGYTF; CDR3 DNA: TGTGCCAGCAGCCAGATCCCACATAGTTATGGCTACACCTTC
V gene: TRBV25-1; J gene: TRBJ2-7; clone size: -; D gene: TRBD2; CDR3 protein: CASSEQAGYSSYEQYF; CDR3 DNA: TGTGCCAGCAGTGAGCAAGCGGGGTACAGCTCCTACGAGCAGTACTTC
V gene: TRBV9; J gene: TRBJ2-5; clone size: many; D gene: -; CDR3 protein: CASSVGGAQGETQYF; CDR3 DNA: TGTGCCAGCAGCGTAGGGGGCGCTCAGGGAGAGACCCAGTACTTC
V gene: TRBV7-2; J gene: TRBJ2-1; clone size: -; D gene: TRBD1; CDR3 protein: CASSTDRGRLEF; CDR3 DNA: TGTGCCAGCAGCACCGACAGGGGGCGGCTAGAGTTC
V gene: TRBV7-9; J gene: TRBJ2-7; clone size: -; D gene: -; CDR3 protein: CASSFRGSYEQYF; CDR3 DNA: TGTGCCAGCAGCTTTAGGGGTTCCTACGAGCAGTACTTC
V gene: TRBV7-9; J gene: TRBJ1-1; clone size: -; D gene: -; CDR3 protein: CASNLGGENTEAFF; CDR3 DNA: TGTGCCAGCAACTTAGGAGGGGAGAACACTGAAGCTTTCTTT
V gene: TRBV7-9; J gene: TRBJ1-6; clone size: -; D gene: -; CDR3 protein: CASSLSATPLHF; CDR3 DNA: TGTGCCAGCAGCTTATCTGCTACGCCCCTCCACTTT
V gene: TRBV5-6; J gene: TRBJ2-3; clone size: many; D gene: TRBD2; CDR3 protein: CASSLRQLAGNTDTQYF; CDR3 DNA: TGTGCCAGCAGCTTGCGTCAACTAGCGGGGAACACAGATACGCAGTATTTT
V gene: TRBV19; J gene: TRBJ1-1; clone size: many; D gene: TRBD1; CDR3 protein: CASELSGQGYTEAFF; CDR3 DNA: TGTGCCTCAGAACTCTCGGGACAGGGATACACTGAAGCTTTCTTT
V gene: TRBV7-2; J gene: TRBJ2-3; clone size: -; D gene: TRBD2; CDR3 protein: CASRRTSRDFTDTQYF; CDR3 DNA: TGTGCCAGCAGGCGGACTAGTCGGGATTTTACAGATACGCAGTATTTT
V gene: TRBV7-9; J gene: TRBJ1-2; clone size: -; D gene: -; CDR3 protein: CASSQDLTGHGYTF; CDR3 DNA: TGCGCCAGCAGCCAAGATTTGACAGGACATGGCTACACCTTC
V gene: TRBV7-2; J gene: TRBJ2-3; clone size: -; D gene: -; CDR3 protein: CASKPRLVTDTQYF; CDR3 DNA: TGTGCCAGCAAGCCCCGCCTGGTCACAGATACGCAGTATTTT
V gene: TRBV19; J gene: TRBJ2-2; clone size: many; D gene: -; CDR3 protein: CASSLIHTGELFF; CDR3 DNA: TGTGCCAGTAGTCTAATTCACACCGGGGAGCTGTTTTTT
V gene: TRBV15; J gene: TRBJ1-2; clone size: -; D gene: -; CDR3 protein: CATSRDREQSGYTF; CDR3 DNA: TGTGCCACCAGCAGAGACAGGGAACAGTCTGGCTACACCTTC
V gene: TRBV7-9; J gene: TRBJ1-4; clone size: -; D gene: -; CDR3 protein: CASSLNARFGTRNEVLFF; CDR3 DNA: TGTGCCAGCAGCTTAAATGCTCGTTTCGGGACAAGAAATGAAGTACTGTTTTTT
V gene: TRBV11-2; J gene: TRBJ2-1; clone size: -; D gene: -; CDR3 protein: CASSLGRQIRYNEQFF; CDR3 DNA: TGTGCCAGCAGCTTGGGGAGACAGATTCGGTACAATGAGCAGTTCTTC
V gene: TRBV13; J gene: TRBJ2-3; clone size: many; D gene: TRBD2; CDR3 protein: CASSLLAGGRNTQYF; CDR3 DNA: TGTGCCAGCAGTCTCCTAGCGGGGGGTAGAAATACGCAGTATTTT
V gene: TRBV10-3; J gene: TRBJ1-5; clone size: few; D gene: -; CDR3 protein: CAISESRDGHQPQHF; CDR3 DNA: TGTGCCATCAGTGAGTCCCGGGACGGACATCAGCCCCAGCATTTT
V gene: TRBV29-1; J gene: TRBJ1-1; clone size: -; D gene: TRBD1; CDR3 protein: CSVAGGENTEAFF; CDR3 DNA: TGCAGCGTTGCAGGGGGTGAGAACACTGAAGCTTTCTTT